This TCR beta chain was retrieved from a study of early T cells in non-severe SARS-CoV-2 infection. Remarks on this clonotype: The antigen remains unidentified.

Overall study results and limits: Database matching using VDJdb favored anti-spike CD8 responses, with private and CD4 specificities left missing.

In TCRdb, the 5' RACE reads were re-called with MiXCR into one record per CDR3 protein. The sample yields tens of thousands of distinct CDR3 sequences, 9% to 9.5% seen once. Per germline, CDR1 LGHDT and CDR2 YNNKEL (reference sequence). Trimming shortened V by 6 bases and J by 6 bases, and 15 bases separated the two germline ends. The CDR3 has 13 residues. Specimen: whole blood. This TCR derives from an adult who was a healthcare worker with PCR-confirmed SARS-CoV-2 infection or an uninfected control (not recorded which). The rearrangement uses TRBV3-1 and TRBJ2-7; D not certain. The CDR3 DNA reads as TGTGCCAGCAGTTCCTACATGGGATCCGAGCAGTACTTC. This encodes CASSSYMGSEQYF.